This record concerns one T cell receptor (beta chain) sequence. This sample is part of a study of blood T cell repertoires in COVID-19. For the study at large: T cells, B-cell-depleted T cells, or PBMCs supplied cDNA or gDNA.

V shed 10 bases and J 6 bases; nucleotides not matched to a gene: 20. The germline gives CDR1 LNHDA, CDR2 SQIVND (reference sequence). The CDR3 is made up of 17 amino acids. Measured with immunoSEQ multiplex PCR; TCRdb has only the in-frame clones, and not every one. This sample carries hundreds of thousands of clones, around 89% of them seen once, and the ten largest clones take 4.3%. The rearrangement joins TRBV19 to TRBJ1-5; 8 positions match TRBD1. Sequencing was done on a sample of peripheral blood. This clonotype was obtained from a woman under 40 with acute or convalescent COVID-19. This CDR3 reads CATDPGQVRGGGQPQHF. CDR3 in DNA: TGTGCCACCGATCCGGGACAGGTCAGAGGAGGGGGTCAGCCCCAGCATTTT.